This entry describes one TCR beta chain. The CDR3 sequence is 14 residues long. V was clipped by 5 bases and J by 5 bases; unmatched bases: 8. CDR1 is SEHNR and CDR2 is FQNEAQ in the germline V gene (reference sequence). Here immunoSEQ multiplex PCR was the method, and the copy in TCRdb shows in-frame clones only, minus some. The sample consists of 33,000 or so clones, around 89% of them appearing once. This entry is derived from a study of T cell changes during pregnancy in multiple sclerosis. This sequence joins TRBV7-9 and TRBJ1-1, with 7 bases lining up with TRBD1. The TCR was taken from a female donor with multiple sclerosis, enrolled in a pregnancy study. The sample consisted of CD8+ T cells from peripheral blood mononuclear cells, taken in the third trimester of pregnancy. For the CDR3, the DNA is TGTGCCAGCAGCACACAGGGGTGGACAACTGAAGCTTTCTTT. This sequence encodes CASSTQGWTTEAFF.